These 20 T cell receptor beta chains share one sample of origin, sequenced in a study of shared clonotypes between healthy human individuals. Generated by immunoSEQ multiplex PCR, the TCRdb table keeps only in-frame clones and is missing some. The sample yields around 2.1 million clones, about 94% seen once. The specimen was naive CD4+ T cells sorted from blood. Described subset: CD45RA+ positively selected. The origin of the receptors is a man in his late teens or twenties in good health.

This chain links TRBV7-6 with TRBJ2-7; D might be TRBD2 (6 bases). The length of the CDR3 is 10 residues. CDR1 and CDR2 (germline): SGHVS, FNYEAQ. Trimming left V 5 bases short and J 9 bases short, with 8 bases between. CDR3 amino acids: CASSLGGQYF. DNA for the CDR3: TGTGCCAGCAGCCTGGGGGGGCAGTACTTC.

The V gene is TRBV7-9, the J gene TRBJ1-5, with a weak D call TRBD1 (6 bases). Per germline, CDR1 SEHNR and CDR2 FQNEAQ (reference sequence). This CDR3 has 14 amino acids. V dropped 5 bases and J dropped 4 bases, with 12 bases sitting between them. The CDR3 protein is CASSPGQINQPQHF. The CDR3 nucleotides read TGTGCCAGCAGCCCTGGACAGATAAATCAGCCCCAGCATTTT. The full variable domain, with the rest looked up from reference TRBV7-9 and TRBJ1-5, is DTGVSQNPRHKITKRGQNVTFRCDPISEHNRLYWYRQTLGQGPEFLTYFQNEAQLEKSRLLSDRFSAERPKGSFSTLEIQRTEQGDSAMYLCASSPGQINQPQHFGDGTRLSIL.

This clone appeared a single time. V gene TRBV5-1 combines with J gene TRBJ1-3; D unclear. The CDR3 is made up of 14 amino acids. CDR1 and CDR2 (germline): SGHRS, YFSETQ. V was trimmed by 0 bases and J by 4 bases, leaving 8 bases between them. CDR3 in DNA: TGCGCCAGCAGCTTGGGGTGGATCGGAAACACCATATATTTT. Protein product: CASSLGWIGNTIYF.

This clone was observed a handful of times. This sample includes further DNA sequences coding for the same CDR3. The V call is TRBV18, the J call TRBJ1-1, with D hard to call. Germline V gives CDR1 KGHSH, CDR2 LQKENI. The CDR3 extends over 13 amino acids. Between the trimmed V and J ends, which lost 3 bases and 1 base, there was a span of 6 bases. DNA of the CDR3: TGTGCCAGCTCACCGACACAGAACACTGAAGCTTTCTTT. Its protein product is CASSPTQNTEAFF.

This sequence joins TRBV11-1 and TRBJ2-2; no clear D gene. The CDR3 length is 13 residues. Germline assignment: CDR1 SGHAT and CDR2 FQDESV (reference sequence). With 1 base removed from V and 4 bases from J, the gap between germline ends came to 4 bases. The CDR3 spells CASSLEGTGELFF. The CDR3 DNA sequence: TGTGCCAGCAGCTTAGAGGGCACCGGGGAGCTGTTTTTT. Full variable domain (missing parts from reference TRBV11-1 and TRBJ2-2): EAEVAQSPRYKITEKSQAVAFWCDPISGHATLYWYRQILGQGPELLVQFQDESVVDDSQLPKDRFSAERLKGVDSTLKIQPAELGDSAMYLCASSLEGTGELFFGEGSRLTVL.

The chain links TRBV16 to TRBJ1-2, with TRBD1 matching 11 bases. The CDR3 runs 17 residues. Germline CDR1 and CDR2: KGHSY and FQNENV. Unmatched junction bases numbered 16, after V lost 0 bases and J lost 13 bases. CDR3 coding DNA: TGTGCCAGCAGCCAATCGGGAATTGGCGGGACAGGGGGTTTGATCACCTTC. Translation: CASSQSGIGGTGGLITF.

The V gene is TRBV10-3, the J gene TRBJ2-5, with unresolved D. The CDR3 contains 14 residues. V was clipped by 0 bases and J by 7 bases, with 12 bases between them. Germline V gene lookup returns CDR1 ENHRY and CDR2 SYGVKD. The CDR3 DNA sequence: TGTGCCATCAGTGAGTCGGGCTCGGAAGGGACCCAGTACTTC. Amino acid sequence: CAISESGSEGTQYF.

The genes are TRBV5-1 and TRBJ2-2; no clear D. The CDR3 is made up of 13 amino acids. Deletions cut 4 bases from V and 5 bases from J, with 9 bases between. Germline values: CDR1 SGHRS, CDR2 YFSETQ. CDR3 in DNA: TGCGCCAGCAGCCCCCTGCGGACCGGGGAGCTGTTTTTT. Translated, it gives CASSPLRTGELFF.

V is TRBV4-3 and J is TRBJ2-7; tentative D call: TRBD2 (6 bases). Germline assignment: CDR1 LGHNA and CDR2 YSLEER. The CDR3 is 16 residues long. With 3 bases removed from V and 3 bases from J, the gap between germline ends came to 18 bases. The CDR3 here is CASSQISGEKGYEQYF. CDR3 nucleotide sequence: TGCGCCAGCAGCCAGATTAGCGGCGAGAAGGGCTACGAGCAGTACTTC.

CDR3 nucleotide sequence: TGTGCCACCAGCAGAGCCCTCAAGACTAGCGGGAGAGCGGATACGCAGTATTTT. This gives the protein CATSRALKTSGRADTQYF. The chain combines TRBV15 with TRBJ2-3; 12 bases align to TRBD2. The CDR3 consists of 18 residues. After removal of 1 base from V and 6 bases from J, the junction contained 11 bases not matched to a gene. CDR1 and CDR2 (germline): LNHNV, YYDKDF (reference sequence). The whole variable domain, remainder taken from reference TRBV15 and TRBJ2-3, is DAMVIQNPRYQVTQFGKPVTLSCSQTLNHNVMYWYQQKSSQAPKLLFHYYDKDFNNEADTPDNFQSRRPNTSFCFLDIRSPGLGDTAMYLCATSRALKTSGRADTQYFGPGTRLTVL.

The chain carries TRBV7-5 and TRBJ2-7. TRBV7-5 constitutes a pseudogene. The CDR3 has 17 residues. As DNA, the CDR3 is TGTGCCAGAAGCTTAGCTTTTTGTCAGGACGGCGACTACGAGCAGTACTTC. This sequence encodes CARSLAFCQDGDYEQYF.

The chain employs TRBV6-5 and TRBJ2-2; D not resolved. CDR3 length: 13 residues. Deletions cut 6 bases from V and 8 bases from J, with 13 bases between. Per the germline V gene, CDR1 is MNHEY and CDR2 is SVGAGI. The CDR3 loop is CASRTTLRGELFF. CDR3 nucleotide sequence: TGTGCCAGCAGGACAACTCTGAGGGGGGAGCTGTTTTTT.

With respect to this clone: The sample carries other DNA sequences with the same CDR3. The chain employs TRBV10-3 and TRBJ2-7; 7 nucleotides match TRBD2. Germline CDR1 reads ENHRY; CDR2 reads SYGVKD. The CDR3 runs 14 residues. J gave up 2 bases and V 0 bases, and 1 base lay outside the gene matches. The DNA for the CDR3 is TGTGCCATCAGTGAGTCGGGGGGGACCTACGAGCAGTACTTC. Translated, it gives CAISESGGTYEQYF.

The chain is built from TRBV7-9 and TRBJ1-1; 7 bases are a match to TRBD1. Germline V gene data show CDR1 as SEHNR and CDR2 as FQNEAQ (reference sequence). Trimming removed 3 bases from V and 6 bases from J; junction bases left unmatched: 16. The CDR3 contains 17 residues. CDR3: CASSFGQVTRMDSEAFF. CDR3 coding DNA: TGTGCCAGCAGCTTCGGACAGGTTACTAGGATGGACTCTGAAGCTTTCTTT.

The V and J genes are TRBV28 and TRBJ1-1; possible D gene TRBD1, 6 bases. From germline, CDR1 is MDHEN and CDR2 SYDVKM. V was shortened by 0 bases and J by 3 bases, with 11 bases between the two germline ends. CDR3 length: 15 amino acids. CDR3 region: CASSLWARGDTEAFF. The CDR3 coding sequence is TGTGCCAGCAGTTTATGGGCCAGGGGAGACACTGAAGCTTTCTTT.

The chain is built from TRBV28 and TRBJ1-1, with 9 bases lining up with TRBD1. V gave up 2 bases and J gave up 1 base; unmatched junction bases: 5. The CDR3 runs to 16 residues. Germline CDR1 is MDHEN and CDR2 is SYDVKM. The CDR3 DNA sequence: TGTGCCAGCAGTTTACCACAGGGGGCCGGGAACACTGAAGCTTTCTTT. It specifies CASSLPQGAGNTEAFF.

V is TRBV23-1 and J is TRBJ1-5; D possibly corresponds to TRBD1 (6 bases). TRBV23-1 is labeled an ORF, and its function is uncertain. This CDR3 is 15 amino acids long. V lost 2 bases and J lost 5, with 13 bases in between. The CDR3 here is CASSQTGQSDQPQHF. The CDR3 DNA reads TGCGCCAGCAGTCAAACTGGACAGTCCGATCAGCCCCAGCATTTT.

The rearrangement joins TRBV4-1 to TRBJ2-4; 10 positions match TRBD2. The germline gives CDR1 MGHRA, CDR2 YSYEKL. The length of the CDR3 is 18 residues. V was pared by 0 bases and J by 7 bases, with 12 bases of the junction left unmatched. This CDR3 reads CASSQDILASGGWNIQYF. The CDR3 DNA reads TGCGCCAGCAGCCAAGATATTTTGGCTAGCGGGGGTTGGAACATTCAGTACTTC.

CDR3 nucleotide sequence: TGTGCCAGCAGCGCTGACACGAACACTGAAGCTTTCTTT. Protein product: CASSADTNTEAFF. The chain couples TRBV7-6 to TRBJ1-1; no reliable D call. V was pared by 5 bases and J by 1 base, with 8 bases between. Germline CDR1 and CDR2: SGHVS and FNYEAQ. The CDR3 runs 13 residues.

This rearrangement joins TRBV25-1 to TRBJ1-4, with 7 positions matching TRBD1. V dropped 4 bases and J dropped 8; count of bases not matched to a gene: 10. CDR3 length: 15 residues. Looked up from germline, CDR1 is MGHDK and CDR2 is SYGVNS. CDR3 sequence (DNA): TGTGCCAGCAGTGGCGAGACAGGGTGGGGGGAAAAACTGTTTTTT. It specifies CASSGETGWGEKLFF. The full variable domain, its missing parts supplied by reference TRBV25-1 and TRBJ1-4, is EADIYQTPRYLVIGTGKKITLECSQTMGHDKMYWYQQDPGMELHLIHYSYGVNSTEKGDLSSESTVSRIRTEHFPLTLESARPSHTSQYLCASSGETGWGEKLFFGSGTQLSVL.